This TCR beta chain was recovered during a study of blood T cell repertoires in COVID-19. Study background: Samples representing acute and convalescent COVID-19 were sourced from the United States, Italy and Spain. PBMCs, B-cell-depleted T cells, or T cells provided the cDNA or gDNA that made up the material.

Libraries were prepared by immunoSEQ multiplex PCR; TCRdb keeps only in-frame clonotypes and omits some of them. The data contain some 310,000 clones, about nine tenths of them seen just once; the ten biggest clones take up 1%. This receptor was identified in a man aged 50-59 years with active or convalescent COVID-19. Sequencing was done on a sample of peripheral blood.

The CDR3 loop reads CASELGGQGFYGYTF. The DNA for the CDR3 is TGTGCCAGCGAGCTCGGGGGACAGGGGTTCTATGGCTACACCTTC. The rearrangement links TRBV6-5 to TRBJ1-2; TRBD1 matches 10 bases. Germline CDR1 and CDR2: MNHEY and SVGAGI. The CDR3 runs to 15 residues. With 8 bases clipped from V and 4 bases from J, the junction kept 10 bases outside the gene matches.